One T cell receptor (beta chain) is described in this entry. This CDR3 spans 15 amino acids. V gave up 3 bases and J gave up 5 bases; unmatched junction bases: 8. Germline lookup yields CDR1 DFQATT and CDR2 SNEGSKA (reference sequence). These data belong to a study of response to subunit inactivated influenza vaccine. MiXCR, run by TCRdb on the RT-PCR reads, gives a single entry per CDR3 protein. The table includes approximately 700,000 distinct CDR3 sequences, around 14% detected once. J is TRBJ2-7 and V is TRBV20-1; 12 positions match TRBD1. The sample here was PBMCs from blood, taken 12 days after vaccination. This receptor was obtained from a man over 45 who received an inactivated influenza vaccine. The CDR3 DNA reads TGCAGTGCTAGCAAGGGACAGGGGGCTCGGAACGAGCAGTACTTC. Translation: CSASKGQGARNEQYF.